This TCR beta chain was identified in a study of cytomegalovirus exposure and HLA in healthy donors. Turning to the study itself: The same platform was used for the roughly 110 validation repertoires as for the roughly 660 first-cohort repertoires, as reported in a later analysis. General observations from the study: First-cohort TCR clusters tended to co-occur in the 130 or so validation repertoires, a later analysis found. The majority of TCR sequences were rare, yet some public TCRs appeared in many donors.

TCRdb keeps only in-frame clones here, not all; method: immunoSEQ multiplex PCR. The sample includes hundreds of thousands of clones, around 86% of them seen just once. Separate from the approximately 700-subject first cohort was the roughly 130-subject validation cohort, to which the donors belonged. About this clone: Its antigen is currently unknown.

Sequencing was carried out using PBMCs. The source is a woman between 18 and 29 years old in good health and CMV-seronegative.

For the CDR3, the DNA is TGTGCCAGCAGCGGACAGGGATTCGCAGATACGCAGTATTTT. Translation gives CASSGQGFADTQYF. The rearrangement uses TRBV9 and TRBJ2-3, with 7 positions matching TRBD1. The CDR3 has 14 residues. The germline V gene encodes CDR1 SGDLS and CDR2 YYNGEE. V lost 3 bases, J lost 4 bases, and 5 bases stayed unmatched.